This T cell receptor (beta chain) was obtained from a study of Ad26.COV2.S vaccination and SARS-CoV-2 variants. Study outcomes and limitations: Recipients of vaccine and of placebo showed similar breadth of their non-spike TCR repertoires. Post-vaccination breadth of spike-specific CD8+ and CD4+ T cell responses was reportedly substantial. Researchers cautioned that TCR breadth and depth analyses may have underestimated total T cell responses. Compared with placebo recipients, vaccine recipients had higher spike-specific TCR breadth.

The junction had 15 bases not matched to a gene; V was cut back by 2 bases and J by 10 bases. Germline V gene sequence: CDR1 MNHEY, CDR2 SMNVEV (reference sequence). The CDR3 sequence is 18 residues long. The method was immunoSEQ multiplex PCR; TCRdb's version includes in-frame clones alone and lacks a portion of them. The repertoire consists of over 100,000 clones, with roughly 80% occurring once and the leading ten covering approximately 15%. For this clone: Its antigen remains unidentified.

The material sequenced was peripheral blood, taken after recovery from COVID-19. The sequence was obtained from a human donor who had recovered from COVID-19. This chain links TRBV27 with TRBJ1-6; 9 bases map to TRBD1. The CDR3 region is CASSLRGRQGGTRSPLHF. CDR3 bases: TGTGCCAGCAGTTTACGGGGAAGACAGGGGGGTACGAGGTCACCCCTCCACTTT.